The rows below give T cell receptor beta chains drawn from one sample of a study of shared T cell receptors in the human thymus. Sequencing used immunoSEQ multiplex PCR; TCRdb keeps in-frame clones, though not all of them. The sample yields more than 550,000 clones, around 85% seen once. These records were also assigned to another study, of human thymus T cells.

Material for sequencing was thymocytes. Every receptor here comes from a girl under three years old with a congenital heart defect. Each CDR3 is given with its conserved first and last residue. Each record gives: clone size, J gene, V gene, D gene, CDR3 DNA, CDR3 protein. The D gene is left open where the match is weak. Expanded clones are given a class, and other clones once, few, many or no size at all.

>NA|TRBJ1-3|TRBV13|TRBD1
TGTGCCAGCAGCCTCGTACCCAGGGGGCCCCGACCTGGAAACACCATATATTTT
CASSLVPRGPRPGNTIYF
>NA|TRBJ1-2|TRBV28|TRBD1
TGTGCCAGCAGCACAGAGAAGGGACAGGGGGGGATCTATGGCTACACCTTC
CASSTEKGQGGIYGYTF
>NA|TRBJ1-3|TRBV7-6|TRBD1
TGTGCCAGCAGCCACCTGGGACAGGCGGACTCTGGAAACACCATATATTTT
CASSHLGQADSGNTIYF
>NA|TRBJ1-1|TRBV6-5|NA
TGTGCCAGCAGTCCGGGACACACGAACACTGAAGCTTTCTTT
CASSPGHTNTEAFF
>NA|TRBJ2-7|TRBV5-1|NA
TGCGCCAGCAGCTCCCGGGACTCTTATTCCTACGAGCAGTACTTC
CASSSRDSYSYEQYF
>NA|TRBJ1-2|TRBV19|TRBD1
TGTGCCAGTAGTATAAGAGAGAGACAGGGGGCTTATGGCTACACCTTC
CASSIRERQGAYGYTF
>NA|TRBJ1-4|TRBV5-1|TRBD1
TGCGCCAGCAGCTTGGGCAGGGGGATTAATGAAAAACTGTTTTTT
CASSLGRGINEKLFF
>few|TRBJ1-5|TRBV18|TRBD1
TGTGCCAGCTCACCAGGACAGGGAGAAAATCAGCCCCAGCATTTT
CASSPGQGENQPQHF
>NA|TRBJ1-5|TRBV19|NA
TGTGCCAGTAGTGGTTGTCCAGGGGATAGCAATCAGCCCCAGCATTTT
CASSGCPGDSNQPQHF
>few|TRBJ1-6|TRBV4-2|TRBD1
TGTGCCAGCAGCCAGCCCATTGAAGACAGGGTTGATTCACCCCTCCACTTT
CASSQPIEDRVDSPLHF
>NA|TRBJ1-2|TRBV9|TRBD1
TGTGCCAGCAGCGCTCCCGGGACAGACTATGGCTACACCTTC
CASSAPGTDYGYTF
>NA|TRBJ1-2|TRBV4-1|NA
TGCGCCAGCAGTCGCACCCCCCAAGTCGGGGGGGACACATCCAAGACTTATGGCTACACCTTC
CASSRTPQVGGDTSKTYGYTF
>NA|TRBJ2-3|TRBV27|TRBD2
TGTGCCAGCAGTTTACGGGGGGGCCATACGCAGTATTTT
CASSLRGGHTQYF
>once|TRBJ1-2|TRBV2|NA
TGTGCCAGCAGGGAGACTCTCCTTCGTGGCTACACCTTC
CASRETLLRGYTF
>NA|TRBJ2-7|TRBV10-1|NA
TGCGCCAGCAGTGAGGACAAGCCCTACGAGCAGTACTTC
CASSEDKPYEQYF
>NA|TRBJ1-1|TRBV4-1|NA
TGCGCCAGCAGCCAAGGGGGAGGGAGCGCTGAAGCTTTCTTT
CASSQGGGSAEAFF
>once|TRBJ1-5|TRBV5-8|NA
TGTGCCACCCTTGGTAGCCTCCAGCCCCAGCATTTT
CATLGSLQPQHF
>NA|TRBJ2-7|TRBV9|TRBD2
TGTGCCAGCAGCCTAGCGGGGGGAAATCTCTACGAGCAGTACTTC
CASSLAGGNLYEQYF
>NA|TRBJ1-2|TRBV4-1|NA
TGCGCCAGCAGCCAGGAGGGGTGGGCTTCGGGCTACACCTTC
CASSQEGWASGYTF
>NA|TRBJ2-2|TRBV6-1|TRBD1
TGTGCCAGCAGTGAAGTAAGCAGGGGGTATCGGGAGCTGTTTTTT
CASSEVSRGYRELFF
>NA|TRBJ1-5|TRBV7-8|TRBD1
TGTGCCAGCAGCTTAGCCAGGCAGGGGGGAAATCAGCCCCAGCATTTT
CASSLARQGGNQPQHF
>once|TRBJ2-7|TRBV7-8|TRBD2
TGTGCCAGCAGCTTAGAGTCGGGGGGATCCTACGAGCAGTACTTC
CASSLESGGSYEQYF
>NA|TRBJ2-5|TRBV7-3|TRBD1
TGTGCCAGCAGCTTATCGCCGCCCACTTACCGGGACAGGGTATTAGAGACCCAGTACTTC
CASSLSPPTYRDRVLETQYF